This T cell receptor beta chain was profiled in a study of blood T cell repertoires in COVID-19. Study in general: Donors in the United States, Italy and Spain gave samples during acute or convalescent COVID-19. PBMCs, B-cell-depleted T cells, or T cells were the source of the cDNA or gDNA that made up the material.

This clone occurred once. In the source study's methods: From reference gene primer amplification, estimates of nucleated cell counts were derived. This table comes from immunoSEQ multiplex PCR, and its TCRdb copy is limited to in-frame clones, with some not included. V and J calls plus clone size are reproduced from that table; the DNA served to infer D and trimming. The profile covers 250,000 to 400,000 clones, with 85% to 90% appearing a single time and roughly 2.9% taken by the ten largest. Patients in Seattle were enrolled during active infection, then followed longitudinally. V trimming: 5 bases; J trimming: 0 bases; junction bases outside the gene matches: 7. In germline, CDR1 is MGHDK, CDR2 SYGVNS. The CDR3 is 15 amino acids.

J is TRBJ2-7 and V is TRBV25-1, with 7 bases that match TRBD1. This TCR was sampled from a woman in her 30s with COVID-19, enrolled during active disease. Sequencing was done on a sample of peripheral blood. In DNA, the CDR3 is TGTGCCAGCAGTATAGGACAGGTGACCTCCTACGAGCAGTACTTC. This translates into CASSIGQVTSYEQYF.